This T cell receptor (beta chain) was found in a study of cytomegalovirus exposure and HLA in healthy donors. Investigators did not record CMV serostatus for this donor. J lost 8 bases, V lost 5 bases, and 6 bases had no gene match. The CDR3 loop spans 14 amino acids. Germline-derived CDR1 and CDR2 are MGHRA and YSYEKL. PCR involved 60 Vbeta and 13 Jbeta primers. The assay was immunoSEQ multiplex PCR, and TCRdb's table has in-frame clones only and misses some. This sample has about 68,000 clones, with 75% to 85% found just once. This sequence originates from a human donor in good health. The material sequenced was PBMCs. The V and J genes are TRBV4-1 and TRBJ1-4; 9 bases align to TRBD1. CDR3 nucleotides: TGCGCCAGCAGCTTGGGACAGGGAAGGGAAAAACTGTTTTTT. Translated, it gives CASSLGQGREKLFF.